Sequencing of this T cell receptor (beta chain) was carried out in a study of response to subunit inactivated influenza vaccine. Study-level results: Only a handful of new T cells, the authors suggested, are recruited with each seasonal influenza vaccination.

This clonotype was picked up a small number of times. Its cognate antigen is unknown. The germline V gene has CDR1 SGHTS and CDR2 YDEGEE. The CDR3 extends over 15 amino acids. The J segment lost 3 bases and the V segment lost 2 bases, leaving 4 bases of the junction unmatched. TCRdb called the RT-PCR reads again in MiXCR, with one record for every CDR3 protein. Of about 520,000 distinct CDR3 sequences listed, under 8.5% were seen once; the top ten hold around 13%. V usage is TRBV5-8 and J usage is TRBJ2-1; 8 nucleotides align to TRBD2. This sequence was found in a man aged 50 to 69 who received an inactivated influenza vaccine. The material sequenced was PBMCs from blood, taken around 2 years after vaccination. CDR3 sequence reads: CASSLAGDLYNEQFF. In nucleotides, the CDR3 is TGTGCCAGCAGCTTAGCGGGAGACCTCTACAATGAGCAGTTCTTC.